This TCR beta chain appears in the sequencing data of a study of T-cell reconstitution after alpha-beta-depleted transplantation in children. Study-wide results and caveats: From surviving recipient T cells and thymic progenitors came the high day-60 TCRbeta diversity observed in some patients. The authors attributed T-cell counts and diversity one year after transplant mostly to newly produced T cells.

Comments on this clonotype: Antigen specificity is unknown.

Unique molecular identifiers were built into the TCRbeta library. MiXCR was run by TCRdb on the PCR reads, yielding one entry per CDR3 protein. The data contain around 580,000 distinct CDR3 sequences, about a quarter of them singletons. This CDR3 has 15 residues. Looked up from germline, CDR1 is SGDLS and CDR2 is YYNGEE. V lost 1 base to trimming and J lost 6 bases; unmatched junction nucleotides: 6. The source of this sequence is a boy younger than two with Wiskott-Aldrich syndrome, due to receive a stem cell transplant. The sequences come from PBMCs, collected before TCRalphabeta/CD19-depleted stem cell transplant. The rearrangement uses TRBV9 and TRBJ2-1; 8 bases map to TRBD2. CDR3 in amino acids: CASSVKAGGANEQFF. CDR3 coding DNA: TGTGCCAGCAGCGTAAAGGCGGGAGGAGCCAATGAGCAGTTCTTC.